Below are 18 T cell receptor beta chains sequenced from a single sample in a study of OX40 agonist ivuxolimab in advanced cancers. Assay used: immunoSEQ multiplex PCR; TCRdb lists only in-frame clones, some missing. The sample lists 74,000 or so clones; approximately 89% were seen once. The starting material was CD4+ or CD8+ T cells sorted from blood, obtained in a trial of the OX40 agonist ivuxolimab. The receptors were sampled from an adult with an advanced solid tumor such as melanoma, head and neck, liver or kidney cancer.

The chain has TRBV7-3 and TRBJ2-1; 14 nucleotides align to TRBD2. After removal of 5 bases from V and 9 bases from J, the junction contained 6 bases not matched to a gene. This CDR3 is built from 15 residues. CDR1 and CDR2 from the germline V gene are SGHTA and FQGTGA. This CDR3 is CASSPTSGGETEQFF. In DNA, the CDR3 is TGTGCCAGCAGCCCGACTAGCGGGGGGGAGACTGAGCAGTTCTTC.

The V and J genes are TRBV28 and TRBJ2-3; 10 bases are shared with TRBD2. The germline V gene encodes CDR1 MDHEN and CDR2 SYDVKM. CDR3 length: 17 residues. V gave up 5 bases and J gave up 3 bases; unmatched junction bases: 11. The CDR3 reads CASSPPHPGLATDTQYF. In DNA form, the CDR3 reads TGTGCCAGCAGTCCCCCCCACCCGGGACTAGCGACAGATACGCAGTATTTT. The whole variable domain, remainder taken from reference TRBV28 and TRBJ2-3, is DVKVTQSSRYLVKRTGEKVFLECVQDMDHENMFWYRQDPGLGLRLIYFSYDVKMKEKGDIPEGYSVSREKKERFSLILESASTNQTSMYLCASSPPHPGLATDTQYFGPGTRLTVL.

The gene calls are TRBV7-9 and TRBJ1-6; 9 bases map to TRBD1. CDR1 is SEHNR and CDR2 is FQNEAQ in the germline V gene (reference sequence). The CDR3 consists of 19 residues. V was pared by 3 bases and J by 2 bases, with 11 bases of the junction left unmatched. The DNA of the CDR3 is TGTGCCAGCAGCTTCGCCATACCGGGACAGGGAACCTATAATTCACCCCTCCACTTT. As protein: CASSFAIPGQGTYNSPLHF.

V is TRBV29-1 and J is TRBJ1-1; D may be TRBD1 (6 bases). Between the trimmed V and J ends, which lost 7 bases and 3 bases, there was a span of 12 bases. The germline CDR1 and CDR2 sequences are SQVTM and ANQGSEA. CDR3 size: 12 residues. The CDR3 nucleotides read TGCAGCGGTTACAGGGAGGACACTGAAGCTTTCTTT. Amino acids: CSGYREDTEAFF.

As DNA, the CDR3 is TGTGCCAGCAGCCTAGTATGGGGGGCTAATGAAAAACTGTTTTTT. Protein product: CASSLVWGANEKLFF. The chain is built from TRBV27 and TRBJ1-4; D might be TRBD1 (5 bases). CDR1 MNHEY and CDR2 SMNVEV come from the germline V gene (reference sequence). This CDR3 has 15 amino acids. Trimming removed 6 bases from V and 3 bases from J, with 14 bases in between.

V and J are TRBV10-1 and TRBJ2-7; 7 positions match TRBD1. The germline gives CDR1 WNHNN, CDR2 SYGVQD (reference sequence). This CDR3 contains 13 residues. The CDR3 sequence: CATQGGLSYEQYF. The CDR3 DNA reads TGCGCAACCCAAGGGGGCCTCTCCTACGAGCAGTACTTC.

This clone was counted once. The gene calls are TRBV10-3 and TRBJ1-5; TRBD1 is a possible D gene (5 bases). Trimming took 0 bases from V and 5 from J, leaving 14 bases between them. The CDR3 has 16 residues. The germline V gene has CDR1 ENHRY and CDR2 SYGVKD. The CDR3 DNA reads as TGTGCCATCAGTGAGTCTCGTGGGGGAGTGGATCAGCCCCAGCATTTT. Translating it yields CAISESRGGVDQPQHF.

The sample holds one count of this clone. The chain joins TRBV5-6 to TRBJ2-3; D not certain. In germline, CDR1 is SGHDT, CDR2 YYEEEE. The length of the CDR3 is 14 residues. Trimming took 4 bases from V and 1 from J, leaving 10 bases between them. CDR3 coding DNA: TGTGCCAGCAGCAGGGTAGGAGGCACAGATACGCAGTATTTT. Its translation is CASSRVGGTDTQYF.

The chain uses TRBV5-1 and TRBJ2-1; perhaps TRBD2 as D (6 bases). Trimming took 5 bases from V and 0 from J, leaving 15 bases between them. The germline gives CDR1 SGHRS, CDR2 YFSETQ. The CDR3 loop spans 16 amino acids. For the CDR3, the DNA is TGCGCCAGCAGGGCGGGAACGGGAGCCTCCTACAATGAGCAGTTCTTC. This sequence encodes CASRAGTGASYNEQFF. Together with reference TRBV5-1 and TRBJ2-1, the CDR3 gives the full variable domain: KAGVTQTPRYLIKTRGQQVTLSCSPISGHRSVSWYQQTPGQGLQFLFEYFSETQRNKGNFPGRFSGRQFSNSRSEMNVSTLELGDSALYLCASRAGTGASYNEQFFGPGTRLTVL.

CDR3 sequence reads: CAWSPYLGRGDNEQFF. The CDR3 DNA reads as TGTGCCTGGAGTCCCTACCTCGGCAGGGGGGACAATGAGCAGTTCTTC. The chain has TRBV30 and TRBJ2-1; possibly TRBD1 for D (7 bases). There are 16 residues in the CDR3. Trimming took 2 bases from V and 5 from J, leaving 19 bases between them. Germline-derived CDR1 and CDR2 are GTSNPN and SVGIG (reference sequence).

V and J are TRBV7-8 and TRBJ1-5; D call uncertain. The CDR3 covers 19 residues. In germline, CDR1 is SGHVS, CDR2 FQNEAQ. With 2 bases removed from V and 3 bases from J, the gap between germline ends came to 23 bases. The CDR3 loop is CASSLRPQKGGKANQPQHF. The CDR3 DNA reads TGTGCCAGCAGCTTAAGGCCCCAGAAGGGAGGCAAGGCCAATCAGCCCCAGCATTTT.

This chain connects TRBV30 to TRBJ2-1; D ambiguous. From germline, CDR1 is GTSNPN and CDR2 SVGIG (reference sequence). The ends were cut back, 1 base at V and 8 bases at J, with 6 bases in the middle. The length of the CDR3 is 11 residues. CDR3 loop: CAWSGVDEQFF. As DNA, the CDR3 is TGTGCCTGGAGTGGTGTCGATGAGCAGTTCTTC. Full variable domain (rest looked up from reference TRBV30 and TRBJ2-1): SQTIHQWPATLVQPVGSPLSLECTVEGTSNPNLYWYRQAAGRGLQLLFYSVGIGQISSEVPQNLSASRPQDRQFILSSKKLLLSDSGFYLCAWSGVDEQFFGPGTRLTVL.

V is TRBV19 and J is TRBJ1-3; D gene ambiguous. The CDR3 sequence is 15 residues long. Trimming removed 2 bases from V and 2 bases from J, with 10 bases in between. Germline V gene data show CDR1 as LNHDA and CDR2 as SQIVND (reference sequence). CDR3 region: CASSILGETGNTIYF. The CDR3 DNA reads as TGTGCCAGTAGTATACTGGGAGAGACTGGAAACACCATATATTTT. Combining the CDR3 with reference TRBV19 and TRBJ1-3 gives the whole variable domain DGGITQSPKYLFRKEGQNVTLSCEQNLNHDAMYWYRQDPGQGLRLIYYSQIVNDFQKGDIAEGYSVSREKKESFPLTVTSAQKNPTAFYLCASSILGETGNTIYFGEGSWLTVV.

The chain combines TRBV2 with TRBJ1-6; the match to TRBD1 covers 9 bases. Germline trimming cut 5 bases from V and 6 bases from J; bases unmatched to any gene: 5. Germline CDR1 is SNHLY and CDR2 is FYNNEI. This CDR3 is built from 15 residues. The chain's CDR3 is CASSRSGQGNSPLHF. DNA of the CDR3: TGTGCCAGCAGTAGATCGGGACAGGGTAATTCACCCCTCCACTTT.

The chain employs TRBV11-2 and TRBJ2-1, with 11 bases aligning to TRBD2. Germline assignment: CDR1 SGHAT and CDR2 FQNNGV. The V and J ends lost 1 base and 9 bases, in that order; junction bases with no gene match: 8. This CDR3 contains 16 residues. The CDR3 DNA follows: TGTGCCAGCAGCTTAGGGTTAGCGGGAGGGCGAATTGAGCAGTTCTTC. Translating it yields CASSLGLAGGRIEQFF.

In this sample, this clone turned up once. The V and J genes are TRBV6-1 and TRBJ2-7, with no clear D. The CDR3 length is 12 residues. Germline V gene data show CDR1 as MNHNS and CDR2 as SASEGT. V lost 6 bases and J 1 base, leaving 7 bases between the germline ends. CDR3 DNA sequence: TGTGCCAGCAGCCCCATGTCCTACGAGCAGTACTTC. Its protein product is CASSPMSYEQYF.

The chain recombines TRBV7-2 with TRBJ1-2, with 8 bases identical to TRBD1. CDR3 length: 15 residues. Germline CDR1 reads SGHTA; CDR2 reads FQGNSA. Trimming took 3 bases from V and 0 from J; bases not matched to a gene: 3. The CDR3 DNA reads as TGTGCCAGCAGCTTTCAGGGGGCCACTAACTATGGCTACACCTTC. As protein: CASSFQGATNYGYTF.

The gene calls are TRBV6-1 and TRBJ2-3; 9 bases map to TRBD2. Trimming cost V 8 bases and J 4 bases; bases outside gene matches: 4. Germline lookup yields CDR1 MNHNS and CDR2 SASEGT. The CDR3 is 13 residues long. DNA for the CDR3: TGTGCCAGCCTGCTAGCGGGGCCAGATACGCAGTATTTT. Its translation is CASLLAGPDTQYF.